These 2 T cell receptor beta chains share one sample of origin, sequenced in a study of CD8 T cells in ankylosing spondylitis. Antigen specificity for these receptors is unknown. Via MiXCR, TCRdb re-called the 5' RACE reads, giving one row per CDR3 protein. Of about 540,000 distinct CDR3 sequences listed, approximately 12% are singletons. Study observations and caveats: One TCR beta motif, made up of roughly eight highly homologous variants, appeared characteristic of ankylosing spondylitis blood.

The sample taken for sequencing was blood, either unsorted or a sorted T cell fraction (not recorded which). These receptors were obtained from a male donor with ankylosing spondylitis.

Concerning this clonotype itself: This may come from a read error, since a much larger clone is one base off. V gene TRBV5-1 combines with J gene TRBJ2-3; weak D call: TRBD2 (6 bases). The CDR3 totals 17 residues. V was cut by 0 bases and J by 4 bases, with 18 bases left in between. The germline CDR1 and CDR2 sequences are SGHRS and YFSETQ. The CDR3 protein is CASSLVAGTWGADTQYF. In nucleotides, the CDR3 is TGCGCCAGCAGCTTGGTGGCGGGAACTTGGGGCGCAGATACGCAGTATTTT.

The rearrangement joins TRBV5-6 to TRBJ2-1; 14 bases are shared with TRBD2. The CDR3 covers 14 residues. The J segment lost 12 bases and the V segment lost 4 bases, leaving 6 bases of the junction unmatched. The germline V gene encodes CDR1 SGHDT and CDR2 YYEEEE. The CDR3 nucleotides read TGTGCCAGCAGCCCGGGACTAGCGGGAGAAGCGCAGTTCTTC. It translates to CASSPGLAGEAQFF.